This T cell receptor (beta chain) was captured by sequencing in a study of blood T cell repertoires in COVID-19. Using immunoSEQ multiplex PCR, the repertoire was profiled, and TCRdb retains in-frame clones only, with some absent. The sample comprises about 90,000 clones, roughly 90% of which are singletons, and around 2.3% rests with the top ten. Sequencing used peripheral blood. This sequence was found in a human donor with active COVID-19. The donor label of this sample is uncertain.

Here the CDR3 DNA reads TGTGCCAGCAGGGACAGGGGGAGCACCGGGGAGCTGTTTTTT. This translates into CASRDRGSTGELFF. V and J are TRBV27 and TRBJ2-2; 10 bases line up with TRBD1. Per germline, CDR1 MNHEY and CDR2 SMNVEV (reference sequence). This CDR3 spans 14 amino acids. V lost 6 bases and J lost 4; bases outside the gene matches: 2.